This is a list of T cell receptor beta chains from one sample in a study of shared clonotypes between healthy human individuals. Sequenced by immunoSEQ multiplex PCR; TCRdb stores in-frame clones only, minus some. The sample has 1 million to 1.2 million clones; 60% to 85% are singletons. Sequenced: memory CD4+ T cells from PBMCs. The receptors were gathered from a man younger than 30 in good health. Some clones in this sample may be carry-over from other donors' samples. The CDR3 runs from the conserved cysteine through the conserved F or W. D genes are given only for firm matches. A clone size is listed for some rows: how often the clone was seen (once, few, many), or a class if it is expanded.

j_gene: TRBJ1-2
abundance: once
v_gene: TRBV5-4
d_gene: TRBD1
len: 19
CDR3aa: CASSLGGTGRLRPPYGYTF

j_gene: TRBJ2-3
abundance: NA
v_gene: TRBV7-9
d_gene: NA
len: 15
CDR3aa: CASSLFGGPADTQYF

j_gene: TRBJ2-2
abundance: NA
v_gene: TRBV7-9
d_gene: NA
len: 18
CDR3aa: CASSLVRSGPLNTGELFF

j_gene: TRBJ1-4
abundance: NA
v_gene: TRBV25-1
d_gene: NA
len: 14
CDR3aa: CASSDRSTNEKLFF

j_gene: TRBJ2-5
abundance: NA
v_gene: TRBV7-8
d_gene: TRBD1
len: 15
CDR3aa: CASSRRQGALETQYF

j_gene: TRBJ2-2
abundance: NA
v_gene: TRBV10-3
d_gene: TRBD2
len: 17
CDR3aa: CAISGLGLAGGAGELFF

j_gene: TRBJ2-2
abundance: NA
v_gene: TRBV2
d_gene: NA
len: 13
CDR3aa: CASSTIMAGELFF

j_gene: TRBJ2-1
abundance: NA
v_gene: TRBV5-5
d_gene: NA
len: 18
CDR3aa: CASSLAVVAGEAKNEQFF

j_gene: TRBJ1-3
abundance: NA
v_gene: TRBV7-2
d_gene: NA
len: 16
CDR3aa: CASSPRRGGSGNTIYF

j_gene: TRBJ2-3
abundance: NA
v_gene: TRBV5-6
d_gene: NA
len: 15
CDR3aa: CASSWGVRSTDTQYF

j_gene: TRBJ1-5
abundance: many
v_gene: TRBV30
d_gene: NA
len: 14
CDR3aa: CAWSVGGRMQPQHF

j_gene: TRBJ2-7
abundance: NA
v_gene: TRBV4-1
d_gene: NA
len: 14
CDR3aa: CASSGLTASYEQYF

j_gene: TRBJ1-1
abundance: once
v_gene: TRBV11-1
d_gene: NA
len: 14
CDR3aa: CASSLLQGQTRAFF

j_gene: TRBJ1-4
abundance: NA
v_gene: TRBV2
d_gene: TRBD1
len: 15
CDR3aa: CASSRTGATNEKLFF

j_gene: TRBJ2-7
abundance: NA
v_gene: TRBV7-2
d_gene: NA
len: 14
CDR3aa: CASSRIAASYEQYF

j_gene: TRBJ1-2
abundance: NA
v_gene: TRBV4-1
d_gene: NA
len: 12
CDR3aa: CASSQANYGYTF

j_gene: TRBJ2-3
abundance: NA
v_gene: TRBV5-4
d_gene: NA
len: 13
CDR3aa: CASRMEGVDTQYF

j_gene: TRBJ2-7
abundance: NA
v_gene: TRBV7-8
d_gene: NA
len: 16
CDR3aa: CASSLLASFGGYEQYF

j_gene: TRBJ2-3
abundance: NA
v_gene: TRBV5-1
d_gene: NA
len: 17
CDR3aa: CASSLGRAAISTDTQYF

j_gene: TRBJ1-1
abundance: few
v_gene: TRBV18
d_gene: NA
len: 11
CDR3aa: CASTKGNEAFF

j_gene: TRBJ1-1
abundance: NA
v_gene: TRBV4-1
d_gene: TRBD1
len: 14
CDR3aa: CASSLEDRSTEAFF

j_gene: TRBJ2-7
abundance: NA
v_gene: TRBV18
d_gene: TRBD1
len: 14
CDR3aa: CASSPSGGEDEQYF

j_gene: TRBJ2-3
abundance: NA
v_gene: TRBV5-1
d_gene: TRBD1
len: 15
CDR3aa: CASSPGQALGDTQYF

j_gene: TRBJ2-5
abundance: NA
v_gene: TRBV2
d_gene: NA
len: 14
CDR3aa: CAGEEGLYQETQYF

j_gene: TRBJ1-5
abundance: NA
v_gene: TRBV18
d_gene: NA
len: 16
CDR3aa: CASSPERQGGLEPQHF

j_gene: TRBJ2-1
abundance: few
v_gene: TRBV9
d_gene: NA
len: 16
CDR3aa: CASSVVLGARAHEQFF

j_gene: TRBJ2-1
abundance: NA
v_gene: TRBV28
d_gene: NA
len: 15
CDR3aa: CASRTTFGPYNEQFF

j_gene: TRBJ1-1
abundance: NA
v_gene: TRBV18
d_gene: NA
len: 13
CDR3aa: CASSPMANTEAFF

j_gene: TRBJ2-1
abundance: NA
v_gene: TRBV9
d_gene: TRBD2
len: 15
CDR3aa: CASSVGTSVYNEQFF

j_gene: TRBJ2-5
abundance: NA
v_gene: TRBV27
d_gene: TRBD2
len: 19
CDR3aa: CASRKRGTRASGFLETQYF

j_gene: TRBJ1-3
abundance: NA
v_gene: TRBV5-5
d_gene: NA
len: 15
CDR3aa: CASRATGFSGNTIYF

j_gene: TRBJ2-4
abundance: once
v_gene: TRBV4-1
d_gene: NA
len: 15
CDR3aa: CASSQPGGGKNIQYF

j_gene: TRBJ2-1
abundance: NA
v_gene: TRBV7-6
d_gene: NA
len: 16
CDR3aa: CASSDPMRYSYNEQFF

j_gene: TRBJ2-7
abundance: NA
v_gene: TRBV6-5
d_gene: TRBD2
len: 14
CDR3aa: CASSYSSGSYEQYF

j_gene: TRBJ2-1
abundance: NA
v_gene: TRBV18
d_gene: NA
len: 15
CDR3aa: CASSPQGTGLGEQFF

j_gene: TRBJ1-5
abundance: NA
v_gene: TRBV4-1
d_gene: NA
len: 16
CDR3aa: CASSQEGSVRNQPQHF

j_gene: TRBJ1-3
abundance: NA
v_gene: TRBV9
d_gene: NA
len: 18
CDR3aa: CASSVAEAIVPSGNTIYF

j_gene: TRBJ1-1
abundance: NA
v_gene: TRBV7-9
d_gene: NA
len: 16
CDR3aa: CASSFLIGQLNTEAFF

j_gene: TRBJ2-7
abundance: NA
v_gene: TRBV28
d_gene: TRBD2
len: 15
CDR3aa: CASSLRLAGGYEQYF

j_gene: TRBJ2-1
abundance: NA
v_gene: TRBV14
d_gene: TRBD2
len: 21
CDR3aa: CASSQDWAGRPILSSYNEQFF

j_gene: TRBJ1-1
abundance: NA
v_gene: TRBV5-5
d_gene: NA
len: 13
CDR3aa: CASSLGVSTEAFF

j_gene: TRBJ2-1
abundance: few
v_gene: TRBV28
d_gene: NA
len: 14
CDR3aa: CASTPLAAHNEQFF

j_gene: TRBJ2-5
abundance: many
v_gene: TRBV4-1
d_gene: NA
len: 13
CDR3aa: CASSQANRETQYF

j_gene: TRBJ2-7
abundance: NA
v_gene: TRBV11-1
d_gene: NA
len: 13
CDR3aa: CASSLGFSYEQYF

j_gene: TRBJ2-7
abundance: NA
v_gene: TRBV5-1
d_gene: TRBD1
len: 15
CDR3aa: CASSSRQGALYEQYF

j_gene: TRBJ2-1
abundance: NA
v_gene: TRBV29-1
d_gene: TRBD2
len: 16
CDR3aa: CSVGGRGGMSYNEQFF

j_gene: TRBJ1-2
abundance: NA
v_gene: TRBV5-1
d_gene: TRBD1
len: 14
CDR3aa: CASSSDLTGGGYTF

j_gene: TRBJ2-5
abundance: NA
v_gene: TRBV29-1
d_gene: NA
len: 13
CDR3aa: CSVERGRGETQYF

j_gene: TRBJ2-3
abundance: NA
v_gene: TRBV2
d_gene: NA
len: 11
CDR3aa: CASAVGDTQYF

j_gene: TRBJ1-1
abundance: NA
v_gene: TRBV11-2
d_gene: NA
len: 13
CDR3aa: CASRTTVNTEAFF

j_gene: TRBJ1-1
abundance: NA
v_gene: TRBV6-1
d_gene: NA
len: 13
CDR3aa: CASSATWGTEAFF

j_gene: TRBJ2-7
abundance: NA
v_gene: TRBV19
d_gene: NA
len: 12
CDR3aa: CASSTGRNEQYF

j_gene: TRBJ2-1
abundance: few
v_gene: TRBV28
d_gene: TRBD1
len: 15
CDR3aa: CASSFIQGVYNEQFF

j_gene: TRBJ2-7
abundance: NA
v_gene: TRBV15
d_gene: TRBD2
len: 15
CDR3aa: CATSRDPSYGGEQYF

j_gene: TRBJ2-3
abundance: NA
v_gene: TRBV7-7
d_gene: TRBD1
len: 15
CDR3aa: CASSPTGGGTDTQYF

j_gene: TRBJ1-4
abundance: NA
v_gene: TRBV19
d_gene: NA
len: 15
CDR3aa: CATQPSAATNEKLFF

j_gene: TRBJ1-1
abundance: many
v_gene: TRBV30
d_gene: NA
len: 13
CDR3aa: CAWREDPNTEAFF